This section outlines one T cell receptor beta chain sequence together with its context. The target antigen is unknown. This sample stems from a study of cytomegalovirus exposure and HLA in healthy donors. Study-wide context: Later analysis reported that the 120 validation repertoires shared the platform of the 500 to 750 first-cohort repertoires. Study-level points and caveats: A few CMV-associated chains were confirmed in vitro to be specific for CMV antigens. Rarity held for most TCR sequences, but there were some public TCRs that occurred in many donors.

Clones were read by immunoSEQ multiplex PCR, and TCRdb kept only the in-frame ones, dropping some. Counted here are some 270,000 clones, approximately 86% occurring once; the ten biggest clones make up around 1%. The donors belonged to the approximately 110-subject validation cohort, separate from the roughly 650-subject first cohort. The germline CDR1 and CDR2 sequences are MDHEN and SYDVKM. Trimming pared 6 bases from V and 4 bases from J, leaving 4 bases between. The CDR3 covers 11 residues. The source material was PBMCs. This TCR came from a woman younger than 30 in good health and CMV-seronegative. The V gene is TRBV28, the J gene TRBJ1-3, with D unclear. CDR3 nucleotides: TGTGCCAGCAGACACGGAAACACCATATATTTT. This codes for CASRHGNTIYF.